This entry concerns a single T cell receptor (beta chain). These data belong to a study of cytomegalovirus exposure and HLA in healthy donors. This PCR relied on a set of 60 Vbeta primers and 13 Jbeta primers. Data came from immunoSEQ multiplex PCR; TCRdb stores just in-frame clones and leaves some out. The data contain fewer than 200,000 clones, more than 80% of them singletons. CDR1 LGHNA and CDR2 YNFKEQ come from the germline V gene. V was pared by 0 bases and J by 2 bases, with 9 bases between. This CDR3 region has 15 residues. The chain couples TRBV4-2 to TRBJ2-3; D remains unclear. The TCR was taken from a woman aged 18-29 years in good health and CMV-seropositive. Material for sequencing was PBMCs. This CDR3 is CASSQESLNTDTQYF. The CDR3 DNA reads TGTGCCAGCAGCCAAGAAAGCTTAAACACAGATACGCAGTATTTT.